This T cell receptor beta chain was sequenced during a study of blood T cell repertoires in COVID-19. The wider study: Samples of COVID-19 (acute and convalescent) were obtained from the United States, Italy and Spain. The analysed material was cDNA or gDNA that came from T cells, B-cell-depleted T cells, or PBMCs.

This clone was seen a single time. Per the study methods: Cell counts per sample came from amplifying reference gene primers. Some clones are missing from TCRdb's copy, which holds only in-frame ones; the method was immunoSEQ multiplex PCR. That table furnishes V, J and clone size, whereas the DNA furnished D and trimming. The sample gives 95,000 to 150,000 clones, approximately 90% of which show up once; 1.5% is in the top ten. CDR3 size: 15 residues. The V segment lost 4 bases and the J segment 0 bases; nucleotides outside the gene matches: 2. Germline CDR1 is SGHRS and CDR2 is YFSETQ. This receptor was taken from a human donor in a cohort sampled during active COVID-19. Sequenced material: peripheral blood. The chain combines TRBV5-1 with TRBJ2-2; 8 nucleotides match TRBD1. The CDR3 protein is CASSPQGANTGELFF. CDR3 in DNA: TGCGCCAGCAGCCCACAGGGGGCGAACACCGGGGAGCTGTTTTTT.